The 21 T cell receptor beta chains given below trace back to one sample, sequenced in a study of T cell responses to AZD1222 COVID-19 vaccine. Sequencing used immunoSEQ multiplex PCR; TCRdb keeps in-frame clones, though not all of them. Of tens of thousands of clones in the sample, 86% were seen once. This sample comprised peripheral blood, obtained 28 days after the second AZD1222 dose. Receptors were obtained from an adult who received the AZD1222 COVID-19 vaccine.

The chain employs TRBV6-5 and TRBJ2-1, with a weak D call TRBD2 (6 bases). Germline loops: CDR1 MNHEY, CDR2 SVGAGI. Trimming removed 11 bases at V and 8 bases at J, with 25 bases between. This CDR3 has 15 residues. CDR3 amino acids: CAGLGGAPGTDEQFF. The CDR3 DNA reads as TGTGCCGGTTTGGGGGGAGCCCCGGGCACGGATGAGCAGTTCTTC.

The chain uses TRBV5-4 and TRBJ2-5; either TRBD1 or TRBD2 may fit D (5 bases each). V lost 3 bases to trimming and J lost 3 bases, with 12 bases between them. From germline, CDR1 is SGHNT and CDR2 YYREEE (reference sequence). The CDR3 is 14 amino acids. Here the CDR3 DNA reads TGTGCCAGCAGCTCCGGTGTGGGGGAAGAGACCCAGTACTTC. It is translated as CASSSGVGEETQYF.

The gene calls are TRBV28 and TRBJ1-6; a weak D match, TRBD1 (5 bases). CDR3 length: 15 amino acids. The V gene's germline CDR1 is MDHEN and CDR2 SYDVKM. Deletions cut 5 bases from V and 7 bases from J, with 15 bases between. The CDR3 DNA follows: TGTGCCAGCAGTCCGGTTCAGGGTTTCAATTCACCCCTCCACTTT. Encoded protein: CASSPVQGFNSPLHF.

The chain links TRBV7-2 to TRBJ2-3; 8 bases agree with TRBD1. The CDR3 consists of 18 residues. Germline assignment: CDR1 SGHTA and CDR2 FQGNSA. The V and J ends lost 1 base and 0 bases, in that order; junction bases with no gene match: 9. CDR3 nucleotide sequence: TGTGCCAGCAGCTTAGACGGTCCCAGGACAGGGAGCACAGATACGCAGTATTTT. Protein: CASSLDGPRTGSTDTQYF.

This chain joins TRBV3-1 (or the pseudogene TRBV3-2) and TRBJ2-2; the D gene is possibly TRBD1 (6 bases). Trimming stripped 7 bases from V and 5 bases from J, with 17 bases between. The CDR3 totals 15 residues. In germline, CDR1 is LGHDT, CDR2 YNNKEL (reference sequence). The CDR3 reads CASTSQGTGTGELFF. CDR3 in DNA: TGTGCCAGCACCAGCCAGGGGACGGGTACCGGGGAGCTGTTTTTT.

This chain links TRBV5-1 with TRBJ1-2, with D possibly matching TRBD1 (6 bases). Trimming took 3 bases from V and 2 from J, leaving 8 bases between them. Germline CDR1 and CDR2: SGHRS and YFSETQ. This CDR3 has 13 amino acids. The DNA for the CDR3 is TGCGCCAGCAGCTCAGGGGCCAACTATGGCTACACCTTC. It codes for CASSSGANYGYTF.

This rearrangement joins TRBV5-6 to TRBJ1-4; 8 bases match TRBD1. Germline V gene data show CDR1 as SGHDT and CDR2 as YYEEEE. Trimming at V came to 5 bases and at J to 16 bases, leaving 13 bases not matched to a gene. This CDR3 contains 13 residues. DNA of the CDR3: TGTGCCAGCAGGGTGGGCGGACAGGGAATTCCGTTTTTT. It specifies CASRVGGQGIPFF.

This chain connects TRBV6-4 to TRBJ1-1, with 9 bases that match TRBD1. V lost 4 bases to trimming and J lost 0 bases; unmatched junction nucleotides: 3. CDR1 is MRHNA and CDR2 is SNTAGT in the germline V gene. This CDR3 has 15 amino acids. CDR3 sequence reads: CASSVGTGLNTEAFF. The CDR3 DNA follows: TGTGCCAGCAGTGTGGGGACAGGGTTGAACACTGAAGCTTTCTTT.

The CDR3 is CASSFPGQAKETQYF. The CDR3 bases are TGTGCCAGCAGTTTTCCGGGACAGGCGAAAGAGACCCAGTACTTC. The rearrangement uses TRBV28 and TRBJ2-5; TRBD1 matches at 8 bases. This CDR3 comprises 15 residues. V lost 3 bases, J lost 3 bases, and 6 bases stayed unmatched. CDR1 and CDR2 (germline): MDHEN, SYDVKM.

V is TRBV19 and J is TRBJ1-1; the D is unclear. Germline CDR1 is LNHDA and CDR2 is SQIVND (reference sequence). Trimming left V 7 bases short and J 8 bases short, with 14 bases between. The CDR3 loop spans 12 amino acids. CDR3 in DNA: TGTGCCAGTACCCTCGGGGTAGGGGAAGCTTTCTTT. Translating gives CASTLGVGEAFF.

This clone appeared once. The rearrangement links TRBV7-2 to TRBJ2-5; 8 bases match TRBD2. Germline values: CDR1 SGHTA, CDR2 FQGNSA. V shed 2 bases, J shed 5 bases, and the junction held 7 bases outside the gene matches. CDR3 length: 15 amino acids. CDR3 in DNA: TGTGCCAGCAGCTTAAACGGGAGGGATGGGGAGACCCAGTACTTC. Translated: CASSLNGRDGETQYF.

The chain is built from TRBV6-1 and TRBJ1-5; possibly TRBD1 for D (5 bases). Germline CDR1 MNHNS, CDR2 SASEGT. The V and J ends lost 5 bases and 6 bases respectively, with 8 bases between them. The CDR3 spans 12 residues. The CDR3 DNA is TGTGCCAGCAGTCAGGGAACTCAGCCCCAGCATTTT. This gives the protein CASSQGTQPQHF.

The chain is built from TRBV27 and TRBJ1-1; 8 positions match TRBD1. The germline V gene encodes CDR1 MNHEY and CDR2 SMNVEV (reference sequence). The CDR3 is 14 amino acids. The V and J ends lost 5 bases and 1 base, in that order; junction bases with no gene match: 3. For the CDR3, the DNA is TGTGCCAGCAGTCTCGGACAGGGGAACACTGAAGCTTTCTTT. Translated, it gives CASSLGQGNTEAFF.

The chain couples TRBV19 to TRBJ2-2; 9 bases fit TRBD2. The CDR3 has 16 amino acids. With V trimmed by 5 bases and J by 2 bases, 6 bases remained unmatched. The germline gives CDR1 LNHDA, CDR2 SQIVND (reference sequence). CDR3 loop: CASSRRTSVNTGELFF. The CDR3 DNA follows: TGTGCCAGTAGTCGACGGACTAGCGTAAACACCGGGGAGCTGTTTTTT.

The chain has TRBV20-1 and TRBJ1-2; D uncertain. CDR3 length: 20 amino acids. The germline CDR1 and CDR2 sequences are DFQATT and SNEGSKA (reference sequence). The V end was cut by 3 bases, the J end by 1 base, with 30 bases between. CDR3 protein: CSASTQTSRLVVGVNYGYTF. The DNA of the CDR3 is TGCAGTGCTAGTACACAGACATCAAGGCTCGTCGTTGGGGTTAACTATGGCTACACCTTC.

V gene TRBV21-1 combines with J gene TRBJ2-7; the table's D call, TRBD2, was not checked against the DNA. TRBV21-1 is a listed pseudogene. There are 14 residues in the CDR3. The CDR3 protein is CASSNSGTPDEQYF. The CDR3 DNA reads as TGTGCCAGCAGCAACTCCGGGACTCCTGACGAGCAGTACTTC.

CDR3 loop: CASSYWRQGTDTQYF. The CDR3 DNA follows: TGTGCCAGCAGTTACTGGAGACAGGGCACAGATACGCAGTATTTT. This chain connects TRBV6-2 or TRBV6-3 to TRBJ2-3; D may be TRBD1 (6 bases). V was clipped by 1 base and J by 1 base, with 9 bases between them. The germline gives CDR1 MNHEY, CDR2 SVGEGT. The CDR3 extends over 15 amino acids.

This clone was observed once. This chain uses TRBV28 with TRBJ2-5; 15 bases map to TRBD2. The germline gives CDR1 MDHEN, CDR2 SYDVKM. The CDR3 is 14 amino acids. Trimming at V came to 7 bases and at J to 5 bases, leaving 2 bases not matched to a gene. The CDR3 spells CASTGLAGGETQYF. CDR3 sequence (DNA): TGTGCCAGCACCGGACTAGCGGGGGGGGAGACCCAGTACTTC.

The chain couples TRBV3-1 (or the pseudogene TRBV3-2) to TRBJ2-1, with TRBD2 matching 7 bases. This CDR3 is built from 16 residues. Losses at the gene ends were 3 bases for V and 3 bases for J; bases not matched to a gene: 8. Germline CDR1 reads LGHDT; CDR2 reads YNNKEL (reference sequence). The CDR3 is CASSQNFPGGYNEQFF. The CDR3 nucleotides are TGTGCCAGCAGCCAGAACTTCCCGGGGGGCTACAATGAGCAGTTCTTC.

The rearrangement joins TRBV7-9 to TRBJ2-7; 9 nucleotides line up with TRBD2. Unmatched junction bases numbered 3, after V lost 3 bases and J lost 3 bases. There are 14 residues in the CDR3. CDR1 SEHNR and CDR2 FQNEAQ come from the germline V gene (reference sequence). DNA for the CDR3: TGTGCCAGCAGCTTTGGTAGCGGGAGCTACGAGCAGTACTTC. This encodes CASSFGSGSYEQYF.

The chain couples TRBV25-1 to TRBJ1-1; tentatively, D is TRBD1 (6 bases). Trimming removed 5 bases at V and 0 bases at J, with 10 bases between. The CDR3 runs to 14 residues. CDR1 and CDR2 (germline): MGHDK, SYGVNS. The chain's CDR3 is CASSHTGLNTEAFF. In DNA, the CDR3 is TGTGCCAGCAGTCACACAGGGCTGAACACTGAAGCTTTCTTT.